The 3 T cell receptor beta chains listed next were all sequenced from one sample in a study of T cell responses to AZD1222 COVID-19 vaccine. The method was immunoSEQ multiplex PCR; TCRdb's version includes in-frame clones alone and lacks a portion of them. In the table there are about 140,000 clones, 92% of which are singletons. The sample was peripheral blood, taken 28 days after the second AZD1222 dose. Source of these receptors: an adult who received the AZD1222 COVID-19 vaccine.

This chain links TRBV9 with TRBJ2-1; the D is unclear. V lost 4 bases and J 0 bases, leaving 8 bases between the germline ends. Looked up from germline, CDR1 is SGDLS and CDR2 is YYNGEE. The CDR3 covers 14 residues. The CDR3 reads CASSSLSSYNEQFF. The CDR3 DNA reads as TGTGCCAGCAGCTCCTTGAGCTCCTACAATGAGCAGTTCTTC.

The genes are TRBV27 and TRBJ2-1; 12 bases fit TRBD2. Per the germline V gene, CDR1 is MNHEY and CDR2 is SMNVEV (reference sequence). V shed 3 bases, J shed 6 bases, and the junction held 3 bases outside the gene matches. The CDR3 sequence is 15 residues long. The CDR3 DNA follows: TGTGCCAGCAGTTTCCCGGGACTAGCGGGCAATGAGCAGTTCTTC. Translation: CASSFPGLAGNEQFF.

The chain links TRBV6-2 or TRBV6-3 to TRBJ1-1; the D gene is possibly TRBD1 (5 bases). Between the trimmed V and J ends, which lost 4 bases and 6 bases, there was a span of 12 bases. The CDR3 has 13 amino acids. Looked up from germline, CDR1 is MNHEY and CDR2 is SVGEGT. The DNA for the CDR3 is TGTGCCAGCAGTTGGGGGGAGGGTTCTGAAGCTTTCTTT. Its protein is CASSWGEGSEAFF.